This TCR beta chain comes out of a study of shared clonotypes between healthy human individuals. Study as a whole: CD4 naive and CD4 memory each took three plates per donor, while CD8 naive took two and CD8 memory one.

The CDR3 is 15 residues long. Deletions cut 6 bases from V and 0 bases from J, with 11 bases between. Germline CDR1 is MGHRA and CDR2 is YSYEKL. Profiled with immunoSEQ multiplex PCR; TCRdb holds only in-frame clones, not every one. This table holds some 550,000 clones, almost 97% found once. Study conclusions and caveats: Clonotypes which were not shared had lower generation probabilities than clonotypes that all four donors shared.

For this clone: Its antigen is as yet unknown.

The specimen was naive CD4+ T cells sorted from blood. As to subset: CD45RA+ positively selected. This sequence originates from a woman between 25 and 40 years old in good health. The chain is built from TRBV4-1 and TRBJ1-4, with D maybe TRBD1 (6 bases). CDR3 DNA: TGCGCCAGCAGGGACAGAAGTACAACTAATGAAAAACTGTTTTTT. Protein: CASRDRSTTNEKLFF.